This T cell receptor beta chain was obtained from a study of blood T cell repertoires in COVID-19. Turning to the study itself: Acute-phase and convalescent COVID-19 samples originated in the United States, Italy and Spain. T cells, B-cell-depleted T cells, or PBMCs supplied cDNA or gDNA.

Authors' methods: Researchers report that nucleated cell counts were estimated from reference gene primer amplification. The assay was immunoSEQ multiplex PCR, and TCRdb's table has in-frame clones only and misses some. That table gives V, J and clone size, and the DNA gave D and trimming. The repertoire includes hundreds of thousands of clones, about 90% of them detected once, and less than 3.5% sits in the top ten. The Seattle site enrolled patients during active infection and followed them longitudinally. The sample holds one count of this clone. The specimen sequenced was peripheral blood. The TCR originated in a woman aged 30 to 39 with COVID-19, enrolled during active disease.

The DNA for the CDR3 is TGTGCCACCTTCAAAACGCCCGGGACAGGGTGGAATGAGCAGTTCTTC. Its translation is CATFKTPGTGWNEQFF. V gene TRBV6-4 combines with J gene TRBJ2-1, with 9 bases that match TRBD1. The CDR3 is made up of 16 amino acids. The trim removed 10 bases at V and 7 bases at J, leaving 17 bases unmatched. Per germline, CDR1 MRHNA and CDR2 SNTAGT.